This T cell receptor (beta chain) appears in the sequencing data of a study of low-dose radiotherapy and immunotherapy resistance in tumors. The overall study: Cohort 2 patients were irradiated with 1 Gy every two weeks, reaching 13 Gy over 26 weeks.

Specified time point: after trial treatment. Treatment indicated: LDRT plus nivolumab, ipilimumab, low-dose cyclophosphamide and aspirin (RACIN trial). TRAV- and TRBV-specific primers, spanning alpha and beta chains, primed first-strand cDNA. PCR amplification of the TCRs was performed with Phusion for 20 PCR cycles, and it relied on a constant-region primer together with a V-primer adapter. TCRdb reprocessed the reads with MiXCR, giving one entry per CDR3 protein. This table holds roughly 100,000 distinct CDR3 sequences, roughly 19% found once. The table lists this clonotype with many counts. V shed 9 bases, J shed 6 bases, and the junction held 19 bases outside the gene matches. The CDR3 covers 17 residues. From germline, CDR1 is SGHRS and CDR2 YFSETQ.

This chain uses TRBV5-1 with TRBJ2-3, with 10 positions matching TRBD2. This clonotype was sampled from a female donor with ovarian cancer. This specimen consisted of PBMCs, obtained after low-dose radiotherapy plus immunotherapy. CDR3 region: CATTPGALLAGEDTQYF. The DNA of the CDR3 is TGCGCCACTACCCCTGGGGCCCTCCTAGCGGGGGAGGATACGCAGTATTTT.